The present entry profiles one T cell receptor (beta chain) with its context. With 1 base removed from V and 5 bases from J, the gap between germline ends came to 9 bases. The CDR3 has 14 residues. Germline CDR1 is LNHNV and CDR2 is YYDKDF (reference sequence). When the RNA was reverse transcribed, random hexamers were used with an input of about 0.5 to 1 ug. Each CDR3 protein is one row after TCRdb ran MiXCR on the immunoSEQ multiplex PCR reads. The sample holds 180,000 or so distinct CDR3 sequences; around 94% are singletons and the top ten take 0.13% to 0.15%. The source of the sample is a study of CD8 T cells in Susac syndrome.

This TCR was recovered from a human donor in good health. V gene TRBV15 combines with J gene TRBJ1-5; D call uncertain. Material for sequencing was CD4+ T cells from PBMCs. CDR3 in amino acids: CATSRVRTYQPQHF. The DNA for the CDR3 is TGTGCCACCAGCAGAGTCAGGACCTATCAGCCCCAGCATTTT.